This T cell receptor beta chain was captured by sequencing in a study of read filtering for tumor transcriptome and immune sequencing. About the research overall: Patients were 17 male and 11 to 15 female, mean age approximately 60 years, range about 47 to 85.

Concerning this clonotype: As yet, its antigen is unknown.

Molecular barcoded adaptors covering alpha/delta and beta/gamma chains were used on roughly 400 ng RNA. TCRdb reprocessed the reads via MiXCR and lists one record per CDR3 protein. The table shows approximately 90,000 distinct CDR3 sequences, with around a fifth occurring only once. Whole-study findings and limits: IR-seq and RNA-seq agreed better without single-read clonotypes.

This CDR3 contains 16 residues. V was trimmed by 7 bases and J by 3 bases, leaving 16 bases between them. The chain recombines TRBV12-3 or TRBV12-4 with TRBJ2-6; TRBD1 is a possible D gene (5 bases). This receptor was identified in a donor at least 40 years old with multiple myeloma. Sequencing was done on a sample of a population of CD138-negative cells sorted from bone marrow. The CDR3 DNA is TGTGCCAGCACCATCCAAACAGGCTTTGGGGCCAACGTCCTGACTTTC. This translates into CASTIQTGFGANVLTF.